What follows describes a single T cell receptor beta chain. The antigen remains undetermined. TCRdb's table, derived via immunoSEQ multiplex PCR, lists solely in-frame clones and lacks some. Altogether roughly 70,000 clones are present, 85% being singletons, with the ten largest covering approximately 4%. Germline CDR1 and CDR2: SGHDT and YYEEEE. After removal of 4 bases from V and 11 bases from J, the junction contained 7 bases not matched to a gene. The length of the CDR3 is 12 residues. The data were obtained in a study of OX40 agonist ivuxolimab in advanced cancers. Overall study findings and caveats: Researchers did not establish what antigens the expanded peripheral T cells target. At doses 0.1 to 3.0 mg/kg, CD4+ and CD8+ clones expanded.

This chain uses TRBV5-6 with TRBJ1-1; 8 nucleotides line up with TRBD1. The sample here was CD4+ or CD8+ T cells sorted from blood, taken in a trial of the OX40 agonist ivuxolimab. This receptor was identified in an adult with an advanced solid tumor such as melanoma, head and neck, liver or kidney cancer. This CDR3 reads CASSQTGAGAFF. Written as DNA, the CDR3 is TGTGCCAGCAGCCAGACAGGGGCTGGGGCTTTCTTT.